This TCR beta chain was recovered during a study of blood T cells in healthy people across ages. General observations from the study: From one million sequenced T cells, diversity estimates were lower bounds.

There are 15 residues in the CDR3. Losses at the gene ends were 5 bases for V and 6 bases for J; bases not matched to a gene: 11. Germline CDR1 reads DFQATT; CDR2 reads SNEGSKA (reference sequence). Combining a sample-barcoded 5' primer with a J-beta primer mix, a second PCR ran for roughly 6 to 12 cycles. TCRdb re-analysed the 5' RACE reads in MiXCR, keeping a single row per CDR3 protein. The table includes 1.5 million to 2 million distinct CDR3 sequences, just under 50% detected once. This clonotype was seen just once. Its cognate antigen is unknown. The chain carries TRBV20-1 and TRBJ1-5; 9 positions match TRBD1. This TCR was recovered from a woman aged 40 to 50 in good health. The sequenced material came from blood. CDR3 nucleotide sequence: TGCAGTGCTGGACAGGGACAGGGCGGGGGTCAGCCCCAGCATTTT. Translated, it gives CSAGQGQGGGQPQHF.